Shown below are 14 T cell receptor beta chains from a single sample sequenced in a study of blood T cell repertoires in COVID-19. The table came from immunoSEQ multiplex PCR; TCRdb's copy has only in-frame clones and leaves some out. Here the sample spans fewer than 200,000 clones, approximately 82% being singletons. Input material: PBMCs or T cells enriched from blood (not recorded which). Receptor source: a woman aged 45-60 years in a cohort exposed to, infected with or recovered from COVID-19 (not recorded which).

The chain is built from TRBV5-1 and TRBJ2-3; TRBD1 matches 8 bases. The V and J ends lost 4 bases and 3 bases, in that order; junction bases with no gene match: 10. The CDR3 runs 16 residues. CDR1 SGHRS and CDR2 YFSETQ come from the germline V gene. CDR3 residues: CASSALTGAVTDTQYF. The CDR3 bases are TGCGCCAGCAGCGCTTTGACAGGGGCGGTGACAGATACGCAGTATTTT.

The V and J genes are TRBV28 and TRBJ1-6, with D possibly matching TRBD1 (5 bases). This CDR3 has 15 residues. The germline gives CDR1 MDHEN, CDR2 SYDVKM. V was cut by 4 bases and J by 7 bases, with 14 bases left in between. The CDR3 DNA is TGTGCCAGCAGTTCCGCGGCGGGGGTGAATTCACCCCTCCACTTT. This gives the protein CASSSAAGVNSPLHF.

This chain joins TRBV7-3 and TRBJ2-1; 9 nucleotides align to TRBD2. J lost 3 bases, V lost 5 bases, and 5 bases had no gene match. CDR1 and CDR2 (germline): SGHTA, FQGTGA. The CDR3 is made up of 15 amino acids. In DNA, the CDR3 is TGTGCCAGCAGCCCTCGACTAGCGGACTACAATGAGCAGTTCTTC. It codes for CASSPRLADYNEQFF.

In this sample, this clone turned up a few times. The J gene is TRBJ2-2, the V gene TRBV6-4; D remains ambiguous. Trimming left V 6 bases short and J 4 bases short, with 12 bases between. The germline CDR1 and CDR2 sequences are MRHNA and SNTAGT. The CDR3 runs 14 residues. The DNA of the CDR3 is TGTGCCAGCAGCCTCGTACATTCCACCGGGGAGCTGTTTTTT. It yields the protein CASSLVHSTGELFF.

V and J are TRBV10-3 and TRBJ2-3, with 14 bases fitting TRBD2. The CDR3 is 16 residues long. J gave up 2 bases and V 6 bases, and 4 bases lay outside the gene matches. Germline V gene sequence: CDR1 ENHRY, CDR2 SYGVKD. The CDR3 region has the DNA TGTGCCATCAGCGGACTAGCGGGGGGCAACACAGATACGCAGTATTTT. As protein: CAISGLAGGNTDTQYF.

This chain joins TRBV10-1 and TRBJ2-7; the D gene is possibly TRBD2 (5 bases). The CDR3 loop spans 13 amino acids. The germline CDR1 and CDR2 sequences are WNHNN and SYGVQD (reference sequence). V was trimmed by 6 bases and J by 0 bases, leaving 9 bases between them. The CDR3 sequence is CASSPGSSYEQYF. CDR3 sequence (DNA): TGCGCCAGCAGCCCGGGAAGCTCCTACGAGCAGTACTTC.

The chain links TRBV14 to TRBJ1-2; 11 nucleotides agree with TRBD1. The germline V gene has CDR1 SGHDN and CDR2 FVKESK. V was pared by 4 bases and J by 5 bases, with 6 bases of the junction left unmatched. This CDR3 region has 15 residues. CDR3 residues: CASSLPGQGGYGYTF. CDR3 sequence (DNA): TGTGCCAGCAGCCTACCGGGACAGGGGGGGTATGGCTACACCTTC. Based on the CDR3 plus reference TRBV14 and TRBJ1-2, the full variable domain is EAGVTQFPSHSVIEKGQTVTLRCDPISGHDNLYWYRRVMGKEIKFLLHFVKESKQDESGMPNNRFLAERTGGTYSTLKVQPAELEDSGVYFCASSLPGQGGYGYTFGSGTRLTVV.

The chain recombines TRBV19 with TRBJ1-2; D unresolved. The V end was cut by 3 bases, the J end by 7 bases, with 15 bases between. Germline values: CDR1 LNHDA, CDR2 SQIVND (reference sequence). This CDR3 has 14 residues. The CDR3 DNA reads TGTGCCAGTAGTATTGCAGCCACTACTGGTGGCTACACCTTC. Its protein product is CASSIAATTGGYTF.

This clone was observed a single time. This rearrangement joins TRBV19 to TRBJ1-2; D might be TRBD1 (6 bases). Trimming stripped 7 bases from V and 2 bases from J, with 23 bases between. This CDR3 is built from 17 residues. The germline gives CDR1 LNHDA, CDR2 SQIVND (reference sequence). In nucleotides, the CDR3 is TGTGCCAGTACCGCTTCGCGTGGGGGACACTTCAACTATGGCTACACCTTC. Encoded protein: CASTASRGGHFNYGYTF.

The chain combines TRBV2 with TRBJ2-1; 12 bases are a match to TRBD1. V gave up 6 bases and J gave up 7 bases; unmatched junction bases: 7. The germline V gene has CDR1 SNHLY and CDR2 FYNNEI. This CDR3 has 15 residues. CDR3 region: CASRPGQGAPNEQFF. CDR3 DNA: TGTGCCAGCAGACCGGGACAGGGGGCGCCTAATGAGCAGTTCTTC.

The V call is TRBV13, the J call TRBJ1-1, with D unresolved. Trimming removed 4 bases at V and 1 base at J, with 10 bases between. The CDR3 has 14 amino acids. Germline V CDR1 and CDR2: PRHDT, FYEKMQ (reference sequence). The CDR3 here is CASSYEGGNTEAFF. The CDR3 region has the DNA TGTGCCAGCAGCTATGAGGGTGGGAACACTGAAGCTTTCTTT.

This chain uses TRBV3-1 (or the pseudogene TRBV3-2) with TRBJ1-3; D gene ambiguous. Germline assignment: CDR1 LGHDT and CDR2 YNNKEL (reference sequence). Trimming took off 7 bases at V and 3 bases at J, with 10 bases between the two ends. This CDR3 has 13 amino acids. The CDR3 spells CASKPGVGNTIYF. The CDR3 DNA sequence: TGTGCCAGCAAACCCGGGGTTGGAAACACCATATATTTT.

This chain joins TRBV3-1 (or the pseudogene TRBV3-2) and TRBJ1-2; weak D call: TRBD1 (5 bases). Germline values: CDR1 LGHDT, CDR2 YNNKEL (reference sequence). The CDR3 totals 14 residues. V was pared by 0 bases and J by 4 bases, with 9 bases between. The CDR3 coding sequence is TGTGCCAGCAGCCAAGATAGCGGGGCCTATGGCTACACCTTC. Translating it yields CASSQDSGAYGYTF.

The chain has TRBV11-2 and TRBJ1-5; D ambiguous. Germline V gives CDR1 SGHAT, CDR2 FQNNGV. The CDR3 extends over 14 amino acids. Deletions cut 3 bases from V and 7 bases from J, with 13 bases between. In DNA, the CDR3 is TGTGCCAGCAGCTTGGATGCGGTTTCGCAGCCCCAGCATTTT. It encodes CASSLDAVSQPQHF.